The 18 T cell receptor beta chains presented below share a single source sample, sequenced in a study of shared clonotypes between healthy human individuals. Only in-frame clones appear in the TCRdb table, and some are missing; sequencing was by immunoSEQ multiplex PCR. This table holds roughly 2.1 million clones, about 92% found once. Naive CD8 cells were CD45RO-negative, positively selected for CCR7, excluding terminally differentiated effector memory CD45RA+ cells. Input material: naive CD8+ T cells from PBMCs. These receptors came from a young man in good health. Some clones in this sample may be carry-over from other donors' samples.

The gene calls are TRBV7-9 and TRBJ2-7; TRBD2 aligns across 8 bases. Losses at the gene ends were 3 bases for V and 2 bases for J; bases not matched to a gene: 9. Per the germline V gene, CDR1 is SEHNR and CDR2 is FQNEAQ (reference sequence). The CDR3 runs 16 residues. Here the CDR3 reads CASSLTLAAKTYEQYF. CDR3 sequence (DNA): TGTGCCAGCAGCTTGACACTAGCGGCCAAGACCTACGAGCAGTACTTC.

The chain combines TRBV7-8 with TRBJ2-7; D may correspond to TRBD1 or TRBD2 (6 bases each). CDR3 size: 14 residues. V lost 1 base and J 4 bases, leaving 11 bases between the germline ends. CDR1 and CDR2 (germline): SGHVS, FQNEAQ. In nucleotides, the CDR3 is TGTGCCAGCAGCTTAGTTGGAGGGGGGTACGAGCAGTACTTC. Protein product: CASSLVGGGYEQYF.

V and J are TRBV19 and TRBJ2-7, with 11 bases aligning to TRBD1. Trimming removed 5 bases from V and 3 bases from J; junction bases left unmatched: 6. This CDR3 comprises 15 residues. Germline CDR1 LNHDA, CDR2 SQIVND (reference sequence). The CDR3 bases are TGTGCCAGTAGTCCTGGGACAGGGGGTTTCTACGAGCAGTACTTC. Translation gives CASSPGTGGFYEQYF.

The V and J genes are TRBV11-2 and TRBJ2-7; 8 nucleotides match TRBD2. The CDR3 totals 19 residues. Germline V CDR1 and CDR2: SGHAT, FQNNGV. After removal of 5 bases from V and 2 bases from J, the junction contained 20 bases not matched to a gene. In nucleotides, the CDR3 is TGTGCCAGCAGCCGACGGCCGAGCGGGAGTTTAGGAAGAGCCTACGAGCAGTACTTC. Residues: CASSRRPSGSLGRAYEQYF.

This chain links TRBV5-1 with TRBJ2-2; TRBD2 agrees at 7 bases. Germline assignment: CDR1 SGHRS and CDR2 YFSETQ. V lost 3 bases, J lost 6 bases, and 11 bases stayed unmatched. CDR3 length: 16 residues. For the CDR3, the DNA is TGCGCCAGCAGCTATACGGCGGGAGCCTTCGCCGGGGAGCTGTTTTTT. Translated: CASSYTAGAFAGELFF.

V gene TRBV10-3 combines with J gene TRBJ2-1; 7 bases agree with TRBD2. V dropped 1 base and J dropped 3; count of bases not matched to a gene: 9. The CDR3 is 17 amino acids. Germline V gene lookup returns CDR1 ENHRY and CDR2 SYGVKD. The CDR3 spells CAISELVGGQGYNEQFF. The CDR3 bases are TGTGCCATCAGTGAGTTGGTGGGAGGGCAGGGCTACAATGAGCAGTTCTTC.

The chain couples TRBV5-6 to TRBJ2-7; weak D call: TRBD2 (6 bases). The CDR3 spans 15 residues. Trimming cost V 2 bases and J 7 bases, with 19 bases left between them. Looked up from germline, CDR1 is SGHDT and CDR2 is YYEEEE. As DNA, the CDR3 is TGTGCCAGCAGCTTTTTGGACTATACCCCTAGAGAGCAGTACTTC. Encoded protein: CASSFLDYTPREQYF.

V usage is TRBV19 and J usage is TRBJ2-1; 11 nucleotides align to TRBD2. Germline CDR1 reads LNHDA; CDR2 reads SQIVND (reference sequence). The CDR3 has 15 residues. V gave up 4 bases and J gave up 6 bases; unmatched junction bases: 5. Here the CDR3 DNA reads TGTGCCAGTAGTACCATAGCGGGAGGGGGCAATGAGCAGTTCTTC. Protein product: CASSTIAGGGNEQFF.

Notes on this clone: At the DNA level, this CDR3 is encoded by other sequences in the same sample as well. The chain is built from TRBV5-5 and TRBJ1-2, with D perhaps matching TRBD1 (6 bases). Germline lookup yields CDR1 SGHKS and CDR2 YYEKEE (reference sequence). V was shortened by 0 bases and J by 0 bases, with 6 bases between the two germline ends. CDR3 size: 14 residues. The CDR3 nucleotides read TGTGCCAGCAGCTTGGACAGGGCTAACTATGGCTACACCTTC. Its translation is CASSLDRANYGYTF.

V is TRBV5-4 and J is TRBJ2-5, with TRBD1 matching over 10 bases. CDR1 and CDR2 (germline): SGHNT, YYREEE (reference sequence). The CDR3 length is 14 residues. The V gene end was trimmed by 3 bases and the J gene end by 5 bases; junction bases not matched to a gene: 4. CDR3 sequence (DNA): TGTGCCAGCAGCTCGACAGGGGGCATGGAGACCCAGTACTTC. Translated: CASSSTGGMETQYF.

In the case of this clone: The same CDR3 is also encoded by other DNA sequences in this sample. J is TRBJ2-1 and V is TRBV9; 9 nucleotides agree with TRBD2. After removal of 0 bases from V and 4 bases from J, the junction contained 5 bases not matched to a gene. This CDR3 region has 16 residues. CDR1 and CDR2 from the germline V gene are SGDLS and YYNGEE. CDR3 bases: TGTGCCAGCAGCGTAGGAGGCGGGAGGGCTTACAATGAGCAGTTCTTC. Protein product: CASSVGGGRAYNEQFF.

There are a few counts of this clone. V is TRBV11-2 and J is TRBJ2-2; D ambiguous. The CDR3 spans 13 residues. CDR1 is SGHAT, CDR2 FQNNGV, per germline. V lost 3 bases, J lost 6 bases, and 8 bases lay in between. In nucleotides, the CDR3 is TGTGCCAGCAGCTTCGGGTACCCCGGGGAGCTGTTTTTT. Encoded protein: CASSFGYPGELFF.

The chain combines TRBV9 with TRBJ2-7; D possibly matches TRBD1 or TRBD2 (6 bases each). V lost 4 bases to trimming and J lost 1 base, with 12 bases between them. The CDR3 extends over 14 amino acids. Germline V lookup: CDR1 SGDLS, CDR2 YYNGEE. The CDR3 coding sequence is TGTGCCAGCAGCCCGGGGGCCGGGTCCTACGAGCAGTACTTC. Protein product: CASSPGAGSYEQYF.

CDR3 bases: TGTGCCAGCAGTTACCGAGTTAATGAAAAACTGTTTTTT. Protein sequence: CASSYRVNEKLFF. The chain joins TRBV6-5 to TRBJ1-4, with no clear D. V gave up 2 bases and J gave up 4 bases, with 5 bases separating them. CDR3 length equals 13 residues. CDR1 and CDR2 from the germline V gene are MNHEY and SVGAGI.

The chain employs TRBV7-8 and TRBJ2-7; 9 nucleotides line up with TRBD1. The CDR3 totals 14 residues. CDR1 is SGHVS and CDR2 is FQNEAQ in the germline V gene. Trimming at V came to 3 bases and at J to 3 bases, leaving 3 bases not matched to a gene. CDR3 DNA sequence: TGTGCCAGCAGCTTTCCGGGACAGGGCTACGAGCAGTACTTC. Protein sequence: CASSFPGQGYEQYF.

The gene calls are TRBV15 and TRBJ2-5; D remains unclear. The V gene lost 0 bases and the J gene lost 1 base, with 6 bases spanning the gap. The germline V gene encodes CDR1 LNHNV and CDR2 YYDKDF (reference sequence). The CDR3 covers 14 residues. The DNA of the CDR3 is TGTGCCACCAGCAGAGACAAGATCCAAGAGACCCAGTACTTC. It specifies CATSRDKIQETQYF.

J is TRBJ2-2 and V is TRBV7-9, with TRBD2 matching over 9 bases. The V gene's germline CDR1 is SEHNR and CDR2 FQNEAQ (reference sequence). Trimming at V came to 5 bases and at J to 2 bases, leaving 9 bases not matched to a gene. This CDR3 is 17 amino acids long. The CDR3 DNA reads TGTGCCAGCAGCCACTCTTCCCTAGCGGGAAACACCGGGGAGCTGTTTTTT. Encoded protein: CASSHSSLAGNTGELFF.

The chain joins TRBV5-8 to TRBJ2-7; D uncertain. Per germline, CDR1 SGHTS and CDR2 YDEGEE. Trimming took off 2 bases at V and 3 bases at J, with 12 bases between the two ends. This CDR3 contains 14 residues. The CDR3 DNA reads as TGTGCCAGCAGCTTTAGCCAGGATAACTACGAGCAGTACTTC. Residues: CASSFSQDNYEQYF.